Listed here are 5 T cell receptor beta chains from one sample, sequenced in a study of blood T cell repertoires in COVID-19. Only in-frame clones appear in the TCRdb table, and some are missing; sequencing was by immunoSEQ multiplex PCR. The table records over 130,000 clones, around 86% of them present only once. Sequencing was done on a sample of peripheral blood. The receptors were sampled from a man in his 70s with acute or convalescent COVID-19.

The genes are TRBV5-1 and TRBJ2-5; TRBD1 matches 7 bases. The V gene end was trimmed by 2 bases and the J gene end by 3 bases; junction bases not matched to a gene: 4. This CDR3 contains 14 residues. Germline CDR1 is SGHRS and CDR2 is YFSETQ. The CDR3 coding sequence is TGCGCCAGCAGCTTATCCGGGACAGAAGAGACCCAGTACTTC. This codes for CASSLSGTEETQYF.

Only one count was recorded for this clone. The V and J genes are TRBV18 and TRBJ1-2, with TRBD1 matching over 8 bases. In germline, CDR1 is KGHSH, CDR2 LQKENI. Trimming removed 5 bases from V and 6 bases from J; junction bases left unmatched: 2. The CDR3 covers 12 residues. CDR3 region: CASSSTGDGYTF. The CDR3 DNA reads as TGTGCCAGCTCATCGACAGGGGATGGCTACACCTTC.

This chain links TRBV29-1 with TRBJ2-1; tentatively, D is TRBD1 (5 bases). This CDR3 has 12 amino acids. CDR1 and CDR2 from the germline V gene are SQVTM and ANQGSEA. The V end lost 4 bases, the J end lost 5 bases, and 9 bases lay between the germline ends. The DNA of the CDR3 is TGCAGCGTTGTTCCAGGGAACAATGAGCAGTTCTTC. Translation gives CSVVPGNNEQFF.

The rearrangement links TRBV10-3 to TRBJ1-2, with 7 nucleotides matching TRBD1. Losses at the gene ends were 3 bases for V and 11 bases for J; bases not matched to a gene: 12. Per the germline V gene, CDR1 is ENHRY and CDR2 is SYGVKD. The CDR3 extends over 14 amino acids. The CDR3 bases are TGTGCCATCAGTGAAAAACGGGACAGCTCGGGGTACACCTTC. Translated: CAISEKRDSSGYTF.

This clone was observed once. The chain has TRBV29-1 and TRBJ1-4; TRBD1 is a possible D gene (5 bases). The V end lost 4 bases, the J end lost 7 bases, and 16 bases lay between the germline ends. The CDR3 runs to 14 residues. CDR1 and CDR2 from the germline V gene are SQVTM and ANQGSEA. CDR3 loop: CSVGVPGRREKLFF. In nucleotides, the CDR3 is TGCAGCGTTGGCGTGCCAGGGCGCCGTGAAAAACTGTTTTTT.